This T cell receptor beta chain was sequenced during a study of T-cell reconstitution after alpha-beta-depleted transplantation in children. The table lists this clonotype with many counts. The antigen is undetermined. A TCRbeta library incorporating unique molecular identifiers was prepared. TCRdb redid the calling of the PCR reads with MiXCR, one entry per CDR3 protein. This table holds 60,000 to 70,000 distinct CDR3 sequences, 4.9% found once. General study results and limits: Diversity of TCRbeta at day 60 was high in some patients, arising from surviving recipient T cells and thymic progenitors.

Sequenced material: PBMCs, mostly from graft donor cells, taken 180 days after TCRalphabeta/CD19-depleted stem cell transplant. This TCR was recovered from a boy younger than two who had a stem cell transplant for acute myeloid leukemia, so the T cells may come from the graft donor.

DNA for the CDR3: TGTGCCAGCAGCCCCGGCGGGGGACGGGCTAATTCACCCCTCCACTTT. As protein: CASSPGGGRANSPLHF. The chain employs TRBV11-2 and TRBJ1-6, with a weak D call TRBD1 (5 bases). CDR3 length: 16 residues. Germline values: CDR1 SGHAT, CDR2 FQNNGV. V dropped 5 bases and J dropped 6 bases, with 17 bases sitting between them.